This TCR beta chain came from a study of T cell responses to AZD1222 COVID-19 vaccine. About this clone itself: Its antigen is as yet unknown.

Broader study findings: Repertoires were obtained solely post-peak T cell response. In a largely white British group with more females than males, clonal diversity was possibly underestimated.

There are 14 residues in the CDR3. Germline CDR1 MNHEY, CDR2 SMNVEV (reference sequence). The V end was cut by 5 bases, the J end by 2 bases, with 13 bases between. Sequenced by immunoSEQ multiplex PCR; TCRdb stores in-frame clones only, minus some. The sample contains around 140,000 clones, roughly 92% of which appear only once. The sequence derives from an adult in good health. The rearrangement links TRBV27 to TRBJ2-7; possible D gene TRBD1, 5 bases. The specimen was peripheral blood, collected on day 0 of AZD1222 vaccination. For the CDR3, the DNA is TGTGCCAGCAGTAAGACAGCCCGAGCCTACGAGCAGTACTTC. Translating it yields CASSKTARAYEQYF.